The T cell receptor (beta chain) described here comes from a study of blood T cell repertoires in COVID-19. Study in general: The study drew acute and convalescent COVID-19 samples from the United States, Italy and Spain. Sources were T cells, B-cell-depleted T cells, or PBMCs; the material itself was cDNA or gDNA.

Original processing notes: Estimates of nucleated cell counts were drawn from the amplification of reference gene primers. Using immunoSEQ multiplex PCR, the repertoire was profiled, and TCRdb retains in-frame clones only, with some absent. V and J calls plus clone size are reproduced from that table; the DNA served to infer D and trimming. Among about 58,000 clones listed, about 79% were seen once. The TCR sequence derives from a human donor in a cohort sampled during active COVID-19. The specimen sequenced was peripheral blood.

The CDR3 region has the DNA TGTGCCAGCAGCCCTAAACGTCTAGCGGGAGGGCCGAATGAGCAGTTCTTC. Translated: CASSPKRLAGGPNEQFF. The chain employs TRBV7-9 and TRBJ2-1; 12 bases are shared with TRBD2. The junction had 12 bases not matched to a gene; V was cut back by 5 bases and J by 7 bases. This CDR3 has 17 amino acids. The germline V gene has CDR1 SEHNR and CDR2 FQNEAQ (reference sequence). Variable domain in full (rest from reference TRBV7-9 and TRBJ2-1): DTGVSQNPRHKITKRGQNVTFRCDPISEHNRLYWYRQTLGQGPEFLTYFQNEAQLEKSRLLSDRFSAERPKGSFSTLEIQRTEQGDSAMYLCASSPKRLAGGPNEQFFGPGTRLTVL.